The text below deals with one T cell receptor beta chain. What it binds is not known. The CDR3 has 13 residues. Germline V gives CDR1 SGHRS, CDR2 YFSETQ. In preparing each TCR library, roughly 3,200 ng of total RNA was used. cDNA was made in eight separate reactions per sample. TCRdb re-called the 5' RACE reads; one entry per CDR3 protein, DNA not given. The sample totals some 150,000 distinct CDR3 sequences. The record originates from a study of monozygotic twins with inflammatory bowel disease. Study-wide results and caveats: Support for a single strong signal or clonotype associated with IBD was absent.

Total RNA was isolated from whole blood without T cell sorting. The material sequenced was blood. The chain links TRBV5-1 to TRBJ1-1. The sequence was obtained from a human donor with ulcerative colitis or Crohn's disease, or a healthy co-twin of an affected twin (not recorded which). This CDR3 is CASRQADNTEAFF.